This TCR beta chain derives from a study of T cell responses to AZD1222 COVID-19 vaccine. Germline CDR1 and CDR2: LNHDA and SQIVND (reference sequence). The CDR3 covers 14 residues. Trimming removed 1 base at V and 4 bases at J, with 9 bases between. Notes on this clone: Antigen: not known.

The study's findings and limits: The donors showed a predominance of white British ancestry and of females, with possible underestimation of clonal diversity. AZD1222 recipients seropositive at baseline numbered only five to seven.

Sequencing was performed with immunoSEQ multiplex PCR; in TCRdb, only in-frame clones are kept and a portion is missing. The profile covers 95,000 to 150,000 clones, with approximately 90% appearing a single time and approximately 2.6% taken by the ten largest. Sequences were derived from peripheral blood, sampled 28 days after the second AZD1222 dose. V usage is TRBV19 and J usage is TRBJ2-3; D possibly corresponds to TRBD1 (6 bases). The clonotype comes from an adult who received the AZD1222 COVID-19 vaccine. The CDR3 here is CASSIVQGSDTQYF. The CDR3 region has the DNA TGTGCCAGTAGTATAGTGCAGGGGTCAGATACGCAGTATTTT.